The clone carrying this T cell receptor beta chain has only one observation. This sample is drawn from a study of blood T cell repertoires in COVID-19. Method: immunoSEQ multiplex PCR; TCRdb's copy keeps in-frame clones and lacks some. The sample lists roughly 170,000 clones, around nine tenths occurring once. V gave up 4 bases and J gave up 5 bases, with 14 bases separating them. This CDR3 has 14 amino acids. Germline assignment: CDR1 MDHEN and CDR2 SYDVKM. The chain is built from TRBV28 and TRBJ1-1; D is uncertain. This TCR derives from a woman younger than 30 who had recovered from COVID-19. Sample: peripheral blood. The CDR3 nucleotides are TGTGCCAGCAGTTGGGCCCTAAGGAATACTGAAGCTTTCTTT. The encoded protein is CASSWALRNTEAFF.